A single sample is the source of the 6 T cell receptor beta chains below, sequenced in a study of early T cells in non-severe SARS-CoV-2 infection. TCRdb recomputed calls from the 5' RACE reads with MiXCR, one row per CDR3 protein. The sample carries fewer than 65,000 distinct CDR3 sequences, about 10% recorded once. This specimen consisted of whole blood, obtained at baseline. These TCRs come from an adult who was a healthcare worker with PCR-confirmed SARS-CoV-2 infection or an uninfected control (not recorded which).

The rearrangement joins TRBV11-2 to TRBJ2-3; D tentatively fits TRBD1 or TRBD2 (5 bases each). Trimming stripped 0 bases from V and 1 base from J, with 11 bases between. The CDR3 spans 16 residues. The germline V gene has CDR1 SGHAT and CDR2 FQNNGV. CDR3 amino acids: CASSLDPGPGTDTQYF. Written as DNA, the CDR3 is TGTGCCAGCAGCTTAGATCCGGGACCTGGCACAGATACGCAGTATTTT.

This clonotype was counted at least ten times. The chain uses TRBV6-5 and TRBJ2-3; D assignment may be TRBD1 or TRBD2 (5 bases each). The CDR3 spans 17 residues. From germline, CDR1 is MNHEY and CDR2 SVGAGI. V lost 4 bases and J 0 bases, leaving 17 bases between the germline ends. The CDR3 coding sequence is TGTGCCAGCAGTTGGGACCCGGAGGACACCAGCACAGATACGCAGTATTTT. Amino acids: CASSWDPEDTSTDTQYF.

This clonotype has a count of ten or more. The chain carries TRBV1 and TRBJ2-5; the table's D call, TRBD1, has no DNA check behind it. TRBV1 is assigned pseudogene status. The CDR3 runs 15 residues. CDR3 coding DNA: TGCACCAGCAGCCCCCCAGGCGGGACCGAAGAGACCCAGTACTTC. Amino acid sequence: CTSSPPGGTEETQYF.

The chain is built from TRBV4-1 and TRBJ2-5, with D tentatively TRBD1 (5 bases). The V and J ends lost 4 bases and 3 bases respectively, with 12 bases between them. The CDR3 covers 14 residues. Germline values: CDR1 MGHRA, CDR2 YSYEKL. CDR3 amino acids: CASSPYSGKETQYF. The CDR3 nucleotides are TGCGCCAGCAGCCCTTATTCAGGGAAAGAGACCCAGTACTTC.

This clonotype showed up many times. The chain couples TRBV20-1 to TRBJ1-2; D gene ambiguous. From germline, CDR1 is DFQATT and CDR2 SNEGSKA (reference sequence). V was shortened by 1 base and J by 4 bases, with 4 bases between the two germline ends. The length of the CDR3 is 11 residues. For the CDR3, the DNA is TGCAGTGCTAGAGCGCCCTATGGCTACACCTTC. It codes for CSARAPYGYTF.

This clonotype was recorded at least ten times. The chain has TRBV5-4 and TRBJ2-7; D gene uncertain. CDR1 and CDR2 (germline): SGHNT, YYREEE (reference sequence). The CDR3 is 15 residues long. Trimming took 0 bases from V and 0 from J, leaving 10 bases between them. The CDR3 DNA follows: TGTGCCAGCAGCTTGGGACACCTCGCCTCCTACGAGCAGTACTTC. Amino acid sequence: CASSLGHLASYEQYF.